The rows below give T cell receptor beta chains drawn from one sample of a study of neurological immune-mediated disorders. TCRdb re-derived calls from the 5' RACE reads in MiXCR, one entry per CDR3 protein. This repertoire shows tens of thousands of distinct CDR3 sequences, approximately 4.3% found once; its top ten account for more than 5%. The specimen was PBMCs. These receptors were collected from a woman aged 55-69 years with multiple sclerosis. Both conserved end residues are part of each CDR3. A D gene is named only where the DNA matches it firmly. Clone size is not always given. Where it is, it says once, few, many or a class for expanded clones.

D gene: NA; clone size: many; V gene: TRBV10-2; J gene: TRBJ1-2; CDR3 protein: CASSELDGYTF; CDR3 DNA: TGCGCCAGCAGTGAGCTCGACGGCTACACCTTC
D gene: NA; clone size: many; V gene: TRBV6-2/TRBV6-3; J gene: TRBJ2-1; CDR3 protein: CASSWWVDRPSSYNEQFF; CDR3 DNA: TGTGCCAGCAGTTGGTGGGTAGATCGTCCGAGCTCCTACAATGAGCAGTTCTTC
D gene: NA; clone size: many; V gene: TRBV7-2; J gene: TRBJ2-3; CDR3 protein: CASSLVTTDTQYF; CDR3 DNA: TGTGCCAGCAGCTTAGTTACCACAGATACGCAGTATTTT
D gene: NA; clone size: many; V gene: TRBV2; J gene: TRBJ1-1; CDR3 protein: CASSPPGTEAFF; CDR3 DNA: TGTGCCAGCAGCCCACCCGGCACTGAAGCTTTCTTT
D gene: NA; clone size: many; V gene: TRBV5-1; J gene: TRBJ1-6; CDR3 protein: CASSLGQNNPPLHF; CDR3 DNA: TGCGCCAGCAGCTTGGGACAGAACAACCCACCCCTCCACTTT
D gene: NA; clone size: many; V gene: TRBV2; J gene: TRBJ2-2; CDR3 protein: CASSESRQVTGELFF; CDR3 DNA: TGTGCCAGCAGTGAATCCCGTCAGGTCACCGGGGAGCTGTTTTTT
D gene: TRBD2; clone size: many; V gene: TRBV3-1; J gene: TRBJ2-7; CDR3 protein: CASSQKRGVTSARSYEQYF; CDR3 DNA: TGTGCCAGCAGCCAGAAGAGGGGTGTGACTAGCGCTAGATCCTACGAGCAGTACTTC
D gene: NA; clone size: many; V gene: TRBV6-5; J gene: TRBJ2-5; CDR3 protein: CASSTLGVTQYF; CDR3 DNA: TGTGCCAGCAGTACCTTAGGGGTTACCCAGTACTTC
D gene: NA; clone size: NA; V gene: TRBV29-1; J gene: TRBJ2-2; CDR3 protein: CSGGQQNTGELFF; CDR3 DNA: TGCAGCGGCGGCCAACAAAACACCGGGGAGCTGTTTTTT
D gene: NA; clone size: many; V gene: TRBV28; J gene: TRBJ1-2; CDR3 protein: CASSGGEGKLNYGYTF; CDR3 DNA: TGTGCCAGCAGTGGAGGAGAAGGGAAACTTAACTATGGCTACACCTTC
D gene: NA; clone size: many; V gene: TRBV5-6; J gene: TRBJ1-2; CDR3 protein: CASSFYGAGGYTF; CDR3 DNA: TGTGCCAGCAGCTTCTATGGGGCTGGTGGCTACACCTTC
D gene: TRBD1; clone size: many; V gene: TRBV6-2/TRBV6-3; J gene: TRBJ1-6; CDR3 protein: CASGMTGYNSPLHF; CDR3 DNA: TGTGCCAGCGGCATGACAGGGTATAATTCACCCCTCCACTTT
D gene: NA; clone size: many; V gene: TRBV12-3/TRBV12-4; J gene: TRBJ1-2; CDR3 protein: CASSLTGKNYGYTF; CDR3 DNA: TGTGCCAGCAGTTTAACCGGGAAAAACTATGGCTACACCTTC
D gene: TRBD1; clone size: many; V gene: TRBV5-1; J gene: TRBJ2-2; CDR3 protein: CASSLSTPLGGTNTGELFF; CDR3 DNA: TGCGCCAGCAGCTTGAGCACGCCGTTAGGGGGCACGAACACCGGGGAGCTGTTTTTT
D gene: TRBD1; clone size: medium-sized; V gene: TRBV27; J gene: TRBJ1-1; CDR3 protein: CASSVSQGQGRAFF; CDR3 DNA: TGTGCCAGCAGTGTTTCCCAGGGACAGGGGAGAGCTTTCTTT
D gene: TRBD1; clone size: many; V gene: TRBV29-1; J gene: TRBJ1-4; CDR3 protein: CSVNPGGTNEKLFF; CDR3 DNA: TGCAGCGTTAACCCAGGGGGCACTAATGAAAAACTGTTTTTT
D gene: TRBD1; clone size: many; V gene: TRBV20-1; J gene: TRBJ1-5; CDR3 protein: CSASKGQVIQPQHF; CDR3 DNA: TGCAGTGCCAGCAAGGGACAGGTCATCCAGCCCCAGCATTTT
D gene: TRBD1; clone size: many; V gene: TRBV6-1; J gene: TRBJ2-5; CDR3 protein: CASSESTGTQETQYF; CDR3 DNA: TGTGCCAGCAGTGAATCGACAGGGACCCAAGAGACCCAGTACTTC
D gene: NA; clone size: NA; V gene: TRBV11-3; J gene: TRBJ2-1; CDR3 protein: CASSERSGGRINEQFF; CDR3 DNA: TGTGCCAGCAGCGAACGAAGTGGGGGGCGAATCAATGAGCAGTTCTTC
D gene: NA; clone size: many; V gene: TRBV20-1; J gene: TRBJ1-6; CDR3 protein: CSARGQTYNSPLHF; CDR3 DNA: TGCAGTGCTAGAGGGCAAACTTATAATTCACCCCTCCACTTT
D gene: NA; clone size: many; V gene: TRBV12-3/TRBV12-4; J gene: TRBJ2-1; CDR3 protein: CASRPLWGEYNEQFF; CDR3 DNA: TGTGCCAGCAGACCCCTATGGGGGGAGTACAATGAGCAGTTCTTC
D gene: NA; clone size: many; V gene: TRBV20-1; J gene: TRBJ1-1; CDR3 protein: CSARPRNTEAFF; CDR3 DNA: TGCAGTGCTAGACCCAGGAACACTGAAGCTTTCTTT
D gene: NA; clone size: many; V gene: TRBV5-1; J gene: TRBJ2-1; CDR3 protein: CASSRLGGPYNEQFF; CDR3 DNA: TGCGCCAGCAGCCGTCTGGGGGGCCCATACAATGAGCAGTTCTTC
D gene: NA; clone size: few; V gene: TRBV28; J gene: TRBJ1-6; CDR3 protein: CASSFRGSSSPLHF; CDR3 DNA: TGTGCCAGCAGTTTTAGGGGATCGAGTTCACCCCTCCACTTT
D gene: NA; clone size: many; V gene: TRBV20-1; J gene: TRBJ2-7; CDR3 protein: CSAKTRPLPSYEQYF; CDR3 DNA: TGCAGTGCAAAAACCCGACCTCTTCCCTCCTACGAGCAGTACTTC
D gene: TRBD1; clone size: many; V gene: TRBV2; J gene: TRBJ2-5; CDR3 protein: CASSEDRGRETQYF; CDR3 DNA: TGTGCCAGCAGTGAGGACAGGGGCAGGGAGACCCAGTACTTC
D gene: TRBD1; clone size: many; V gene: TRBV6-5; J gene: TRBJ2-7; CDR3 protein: CASSRQGFTYEQYF; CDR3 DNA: TGTGCCAGCAGTCGACAGGGTTTTACCTACGAGCAGTACTTC
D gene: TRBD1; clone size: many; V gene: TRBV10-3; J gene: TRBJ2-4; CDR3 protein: CAISESGQGNIQYF; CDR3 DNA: TGTGCCATCAGTGAGTCGGGACAGGGTAACATTCAGTACTTC
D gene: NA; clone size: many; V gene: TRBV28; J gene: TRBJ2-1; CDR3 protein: CASRPGAISSYNEQFF; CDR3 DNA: TGTGCCAGCAGACCGGGAGCCATTTCCTCCTACAATGAGCAGTTCTTC
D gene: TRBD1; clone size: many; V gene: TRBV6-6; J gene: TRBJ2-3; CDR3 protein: CASSPGTGGVRNTQYF; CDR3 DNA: TGTGCCAGCAGTCCCGGGACAGGGGGCGTTCGGAATACGCAGTATTTT
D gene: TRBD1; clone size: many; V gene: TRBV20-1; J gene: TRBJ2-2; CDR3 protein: CSARATGTGSWWSTGELFF; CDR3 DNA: TGCAGTGCTAGAGCGACCGGGACAGGGTCATGGTGGAGCACCGGGGAGCTGTTTTTT
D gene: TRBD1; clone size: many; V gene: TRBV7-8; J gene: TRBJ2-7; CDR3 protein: CASSSRTGNPYEQYF; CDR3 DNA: TGTGCCAGCAGCTCCAGGACAGGGAACCCCTACGAGCAGTACTTC
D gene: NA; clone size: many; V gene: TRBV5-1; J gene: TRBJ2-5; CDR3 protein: CASSRRIGETQYF; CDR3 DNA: TGCGCCAGCAGCCGGAGGATCGGAGAGACCCAGTACTTC
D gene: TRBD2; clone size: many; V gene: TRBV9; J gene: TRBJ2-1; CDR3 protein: CASSITSGGMWLFF; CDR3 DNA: TGTGCCAGCAGCATCACTAGCGGGGGGATGTGGCTGTTCTTC
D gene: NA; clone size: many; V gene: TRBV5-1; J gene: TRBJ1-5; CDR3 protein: CASSLGTATDSNQPQHF; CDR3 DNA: TGCGCCAGCAGCTTGGGGACAGCGACAGATAGCAATCAGCCCCAGCATTTT
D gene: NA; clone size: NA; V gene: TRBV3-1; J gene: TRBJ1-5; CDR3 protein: CASSQDLRDRIF; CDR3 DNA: TGTGCCAGCAGCCAAGATCTCAGGGATCGGATTTTT
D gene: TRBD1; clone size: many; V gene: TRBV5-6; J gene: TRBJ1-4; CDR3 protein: CASSLGQGRWGEKLFF; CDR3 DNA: TGTGCCAGCAGCCTAGGACAGGGGAGATGGGGTGAAAAACTGTTTTTT
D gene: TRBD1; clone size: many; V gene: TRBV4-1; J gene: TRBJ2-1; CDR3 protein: CASSGQGRNEQFF; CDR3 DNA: TGCGCCAGCAGTGGACAGGGGAGGAATGAGCAGTTCTTC
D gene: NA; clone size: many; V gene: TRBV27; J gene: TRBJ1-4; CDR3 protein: CASSLSGWGIAEKLFF; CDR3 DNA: TGTGCCAGCAGTTTATCAGGCTGGGGGATTGCGGAAAAACTGTTTTTT
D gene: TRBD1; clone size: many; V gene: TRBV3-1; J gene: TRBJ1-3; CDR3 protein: CASSQWAGGNSGNTIYF; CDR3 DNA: TGTGCCAGCAGCCAGTGGGCAGGGGGCAACTCTGGAAACACCATATATTTT